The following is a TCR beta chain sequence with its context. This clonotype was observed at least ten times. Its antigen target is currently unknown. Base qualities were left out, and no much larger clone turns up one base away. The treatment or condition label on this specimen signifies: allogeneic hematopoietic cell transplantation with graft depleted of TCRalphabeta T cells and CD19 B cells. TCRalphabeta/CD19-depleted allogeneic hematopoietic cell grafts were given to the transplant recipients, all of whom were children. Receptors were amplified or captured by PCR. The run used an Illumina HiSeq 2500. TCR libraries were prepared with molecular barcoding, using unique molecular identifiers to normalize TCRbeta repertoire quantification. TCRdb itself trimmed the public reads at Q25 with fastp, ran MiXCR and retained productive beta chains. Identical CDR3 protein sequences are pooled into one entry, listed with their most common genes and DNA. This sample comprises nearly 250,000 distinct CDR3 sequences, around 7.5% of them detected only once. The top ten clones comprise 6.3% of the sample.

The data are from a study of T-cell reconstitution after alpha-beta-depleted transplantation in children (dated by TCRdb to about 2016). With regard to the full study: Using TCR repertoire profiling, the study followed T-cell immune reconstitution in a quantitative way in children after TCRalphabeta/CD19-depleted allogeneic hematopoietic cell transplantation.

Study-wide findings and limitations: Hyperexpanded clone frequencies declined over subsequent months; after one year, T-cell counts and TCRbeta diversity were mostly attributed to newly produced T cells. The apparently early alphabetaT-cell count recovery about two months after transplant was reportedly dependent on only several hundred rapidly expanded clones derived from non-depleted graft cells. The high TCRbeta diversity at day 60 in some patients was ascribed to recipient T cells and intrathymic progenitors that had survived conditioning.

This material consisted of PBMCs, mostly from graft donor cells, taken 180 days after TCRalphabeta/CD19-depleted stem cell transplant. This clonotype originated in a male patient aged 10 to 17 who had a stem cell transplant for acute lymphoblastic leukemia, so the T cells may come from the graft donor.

DNA sequence: TGTGCCACCAGTGATTGGAGCGGGGCGAACACCGGGGAGCTGTTTTTT. Translated, it gives CATSDWSGANTGELFF. The sequence links TRBV24-1 to TRBJ2-2, with 7 junctional bases fitting TRBD2. The germline V end is reduced by 2 bases and the J end by 0 bases; junction bases left unmatched: 2. The CDR3 spans 16 residues, from the cysteine through the phenylalanine. The sequence is cut down to CDR3 DNA, 48 bases in frame from base 1. The germline V gene encodes CDR1 KGHDR and CDR2 SFDVKD.